These 9 T cell receptor beta chains originate from one sample sequenced in a study of a mutant IDH1 vaccine in newly diagnosed glioma. Time point of the sample: baseline, week 1 (first vaccination visit). Treatment given: pre-vaccination baseline after standard-of-care therapy. Some clones are missing from TCRdb's copy, which holds only in-frame ones; the method was immunoSEQ multiplex PCR. The sample lists over 45,000 clones, around 92% occurring once. Sequenced material: PBMCs, taken from a glioma patient treated with radiotherapy, temozolomide or both. The receptors were gathered from a man aged 50-60 years with glioma.

A few counts support this clone. This rearrangement joins TRBV19 to TRBJ2-3, with D possibly being TRBD1 (5 bases). Germline loops: CDR1 LNHDA, CDR2 SQIVND (reference sequence). CDR3 length equals 12 residues. Trimming left V 6 bases short and J 6 bases short, with 10 bases between. Written as DNA, the CDR3 is TGTGCCAGTAGGATCTCAGGGGATACGCAGTATTTT. Amino acid sequence: CASRISGDTQYF.

This clone turned up a few times. The chain employs TRBV19 and TRBJ2-7; D might be TRBD1 (5 bases). CDR3 length: 15 amino acids. Germline lookup yields CDR1 LNHDA and CDR2 SQIVND (reference sequence). V was shortened by 6 bases and J by 0 bases, with 15 bases between the two germline ends. CDR3 sequence (DNA): TGTGCCAGTAGCCCTATACAGGCGAGCTCCTACGAGCAGTACTTC. Translation: CASSPIQASSYEQYF.

V is TRBV6-5 and J is TRBJ2-5, with D perhaps given as TRBD1 or TRBD2 (5 bases each). TRBJ2-7 matches the DNA end more closely, so the J call is doubtful. Germline assignment: CDR1 MNHEY and CDR2 SVGAGI. The CDR3 totals 14 residues. DNA of the CDR3: TGTGCCAGCAGGGGGACCCCGGGTGGTTACGAGCAGTACTTC. Amino acid sequence: CASRGTPGGYEQYF.

V is TRBV5-4 and J is TRBJ1-2; the D gene is possibly TRBD1 (5 bases). The CDR3 has 15 amino acids. CDR1 is SGHNT, CDR2 YYREEE, per germline (reference sequence). Trimming removed 0 bases from V and 2 bases from J, with 11 bases in between. CDR3 region: CASSLGGRENYGYTF. As DNA, the CDR3 is TGTGCCAGCAGCTTGGGGGGCCGTGAGAACTATGGCTACACCTTC.

The rearrangement links TRBV5-1 to TRBJ2-1; D possibly corresponds to TRBD1 (5 bases). The CDR3 spans 15 residues. V lost 1 base to trimming and J lost 9 bases, with 17 bases between them. CDR1 is SGHRS, CDR2 YFSETQ, per germline. CDR3 protein: CASSLRGEPTGEQFF. DNA of the CDR3: TGCGCCAGCAGCTTGAGGGGTGAACCAACAGGTGAGCAGTTCTTC. Complete variable domain (other parts from reference TRBV5-1 and TRBJ2-1): KAGVTQTPRYLIKTRGQQVTLSCSPISGHRSVSWYQQTPGQGLQFLFEYFSETQRNKGNFPGRFSGRQFSNSRSEMNVSTLELGDSALYLCASSLRGEPTGEQFFGPGTRLTVL.

This rearrangement joins TRBV10-3 to TRBJ1-2; 8 bases agree with TRBD1. This CDR3 spans 15 amino acids. CDR1 and CDR2 (germline): ENHRY, SYGVKD. V trimming: 3 bases; J trimming: 5 bases; junction bases outside the gene matches: 8. This CDR3 reads CAISERTGRWYGYTF. The CDR3 coding sequence is TGTGCCATCAGTGAAAGGACAGGGCGGTGGTATGGCTACACCTTC.

The V gene is TRBV9, the J gene TRBJ2-7; D is ambiguous. This CDR3 is 14 amino acids long. Deletions cut 0 bases from V and 2 bases from J, with 9 bases between. The germline gives CDR1 SGDLS, CDR2 YYNGEE. The CDR3 protein is CASSVAGRTYEQYF. As DNA, the CDR3 is TGTGCCAGCAGCGTAGCGGGCAGGACCTACGAGCAGTACTTC. The full variable domain, in which reference TRBV9 and TRBJ2-7 provide the parts outside the CDR3, is DSGVTQTPKHLITATGQRVTLRCSPRSGDLSVYWYQQSLDQGLQFLIQYYNGEERAKGNILERFSAQQFPDLHSELNLSSLELGDSALYFCASSVAGRTYEQYFGPGTRLTVT.

The chain joins TRBV10-2 to TRBJ1-1; D not resolved. This CDR3 comprises 14 residues. In germline, CDR1 is WSHSY, CDR2 SAAADI. Trimming removed 7 bases at V and 0 bases at J, with 12 bases between. As DNA, the CDR3 is TGCGCCAGCAAACCGTCAGGTTTGAACACTGAAGCTTTCTTT. Amino acid sequence: CASKPSGLNTEAFF.

The CDR3 spells CASSLVGGEQETQYF. DNA for the CDR3: TGTGCCAGCAGCTTAGTAGGTGGGGAACAAGAGACCCAGTACTTC. V is TRBV7-2 and J is TRBJ2-5; D call uncertain. Germline CDR1 reads SGHTA; CDR2 reads FQGNSA. This CDR3 spans 15 amino acids. V lost 1 base and J 2 bases, leaving 11 bases between the germline ends.